This is a list of T cell receptor beta chains from one sample in a study of OX40 agonist ivuxolimab in advanced cancers. Measured with immunoSEQ multiplex PCR; TCRdb has only the in-frame clones, and not every one. Here the sample spans some 44,000 clones, 75% to 90% being singletons. Sequencing used CD4+ or CD8+ T cells sorted from blood, obtained in a trial of the OX40 agonist ivuxolimab. These receptors came from an adult with an advanced solid tumor such as melanoma, head and neck, liver or kidney cancer. Each CDR3 is given with its conserved first and last residue. The order of the fields is CDR3 protein, V gene, J gene.

CDR3: CASSQEWTGPETQYF
V: TRBV14
J: TRBJ2-5

CDR3: CASSQTGSYEQYF
V: TRBV18
J: TRBJ2-7

CDR3: CAISFDRGTWRQYF
V: TRBV10-3
J: TRBJ2-7

CDR3: CASSFTGTGANYGYTF
V: TRBV7-9
J: TRBJ1-2

CDR3: CASSRMDSLKAGEKLFF
V: TRBV7-9
J: TRBJ1-4

CDR3: CASSLEGGNEKLFF
V: TRBV5-1
J: TRBJ1-4

CDR3: CASSQGAQETQYF
V: TRBV19
J: TRBJ2-5

CDR3: CASSLPVPYEQYF
V: TRBV5-6
J: TRBJ2-7

CDR3: CASSLVGAETQYF
V: TRBV11-3
J: TRBJ2-5

CDR3: CASSPRPTANSNQPQHF
V: TRBV28
J: TRBJ1-5

CDR3: CASSSGQLNEKLFF
V: TRBV6-1
J: TRBJ1-4

CDR3: CASRHRDYEQYF
V: TRBV21-1
J: TRBJ2-7

CDR3: CASSPPRGQGALGEQYF
V: TRBV28
J: TRBJ2-7

CDR3: CASSLAAGSGNTIYF
V: TRBV5-5
J: TRBJ1-3

CDR3: CASSSGLAVYEQYF
V: TRBV5-1
J: TRBJ2-7

CDR3: CASSRTSGINNEQFF
V: TRBV7-2
J: TRBJ2-1

CDR3: CASSSQGRDEQYF
V: TRBV7-2
J: TRBJ2-7

CDR3: CAISEVREETQYF
V: TRBV10-3
J: TRBJ2-5

CDR3: CASSKYNYGYTF
V: TRBV21-1
J: TRBJ1-2

CDR3: CASSESRGSANYGYTF
V: TRBV10-2
J: TRBJ1-2

CDR3: CASGSDLRGGYTF
V: TRBV5-4
J: TRBJ1-2

CDR3: CASSPTGTRNTEAFF
V: TRBV19
J: TRBJ1-1

CDR3: CASSKGQGLSYNEQFF
V: TRBV14
J: TRBJ2-1

CDR3: CASSDPGTVQETQYF
V: TRBV11-2
J: TRBJ2-5

CDR3: CSVVNEGREQFF
V: TRBV29-1
J: TRBJ2-1

CDR3: CSVGKFREAFF
V: TRBV29-1
J: TRBJ1-1

CDR3: CASSPPGNEKLFF
V: TRBV5-6
J: TRBJ1-4

CDR3: CASTNTINEQFF
V: TRBV14
J: TRBJ2-1

CDR3: CAISDPGQGETEAFF
V: TRBV10-3
J: TRBJ1-1

CDR3: CASSRGPFTDTQYF
V: TRBV19
J: TRBJ2-3

CDR3: CAIPGTDNTGELFF
V: TRBV10-3
J: TRBJ2-2

CDR3: CASSGTSGAYEQYF
V: TRBV6-5
J: TRBJ2-7

CDR3: CASSSRFDSNQPQHF
V: TRBV7-2
J: TRBJ1-5

CDR3: CATASSVTPGYEQYF
V: TRBV10-3
J: TRBJ2-7

CDR3: CASSLELNYGYTF
V: TRBV5-1
J: TRBJ1-2

CDR3: CASSPGKEANSPLHF
V: TRBV18
J: TRBJ1-6

CDR3: CASSPGTLYEQYF
V: TRBV2
J: TRBJ2-7